The following is a TCR beta chain sequence with its context. Across about two dozen US areas, participants ranged in age from 18 to 89 years. V lost 0 bases and J lost 2; bases outside the gene matches: 15. CDR1 and CDR2 from the germline V gene are SGHDN and FVKESK. The CDR3 is 20 residues long. This record belongs to a study of blood T cell repertoires in COVID-19. Study overall: Donors in the United States, Italy and Spain gave samples during acute or convalescent COVID-19.

Per the authors' pipeline: Amplification of reference gene primers provided the estimated nucleated cell counts. Method: immunoSEQ multiplex PCR; TCRdb's copy keeps in-frame clones and lacks some. That table gives V, J and clone size, and the DNA gave D and trimming. The data hold about 270,000 clones, with around 90% observed a single time. The chain recombines TRBV14 with TRBJ1-5, with 8 positions matching TRBD1. The sequence came from a woman aged 30 to 39 with acute COVID-19. Material: PBMCs or T cells enriched from blood (not recorded which). The CDR3 region is CASSQEYRKWTGKGNQPQHF. CDR3 DNA sequence: TGTGCCAGCAGCCAAGAATATAGAAAATGGACAGGGAAAGGCAATCAGCCCCAGCATTTT. The whole variable domain, filled in from reference TRBV14 and TRBJ1-5, reads EAGVTQFPSHSVIEKGQTVTLRCDPISGHDNLYWYRRVMGKEIKFLLHFVKESKQDESGMPNNRFLAERTGGTYSTLKVQPAELEDSGVYFCASSQEYRKWTGKGNQPQHFGDGTRLSIL.